This T cell receptor beta chain emerged from a study of T cell responses to AZD1222 COVID-19 vaccine. This clone was detected only once. Assay used: immunoSEQ multiplex PCR; TCRdb lists only in-frame clones, some missing. The sample yields over 55,000 clones, 83% seen once. The sample consisted of peripheral blood, taken 28 days after the second AZD1222 dose. The source is an adult who received the AZD1222 COVID-19 vaccine.

CDR3 sequence (DNA): TGTGCCACCAGCAGAGATTCCCGAACCTTTACGCAGTATTTT. It specifies CATSRDSRTFTQYF. The chain employs TRBV15 and TRBJ2-3; D is uncertain. The CDR3 has 14 amino acids. V lost 0 bases to trimming and J lost 8 bases, with 12 bases between them. CDR1 is LNHNV, CDR2 YYDKDF, per germline (reference sequence).